These T cell receptor beta chains were read from a single sample in a study of blood T cells in healthy people across ages. TCRdb used MiXCR to reprocess the 5' RACE reads, holding one entry per CDR3 protein. The sample contains nearly 1 million distinct CDR3 sequences, roughly 51% of which appear only once. The sample consisted of blood. The origin of the receptors is a woman aged 55-69 years in good health. Both conserved end residues are part of each CDR3. Fields, in order: D gene, J gene, V gene, clone size, CDR3 DNA, CDR3 protein. A D gene is named only where the DNA matches it firmly. Clone size is given for some rows only: seen once, a few or many times, or a class if the clone is expanded.

>.|TRBJ2-6|TRBV24-1|.
TGTGCCACCTCTGGACGGAGCTCTGGGGCCAACGTCCTGACTTTC
CATSGRSSGANVLTF
>.|TRBJ2-3|TRBV12-3/TRBV12-4|.
TGTGCCAGCAGTTTAAGTGGAGGGTTCACAGATACGCAGTATTTT
CASSLSGGFTDTQYF
>.|TRBJ2-5|TRBV18|few
TGTGCCAGCTCACCTGATTTGGAGACCCAGTACTTC
CASSPDLETQYF
>.|TRBJ2-7|TRBV12-3/TRBV12-4|.
TGTGCCAGCAGTTTACAGCGAAACTCCTACGAGCAGTACTTC
CASSLQRNSYEQYF
>.|TRBJ2-7|TRBV28|.
TGTGCCAGCAGTTTATCCCAAGGCTCCTACGAGCAGTACTTC
CASSLSQGSYEQYF
>TRBD2|TRBJ2-5|TRBV15|.
TGTGCCACCAGCAGAGACCGGACTAGCCAAGAGACCCAGTACTTC
CATSRDRTSQETQYF
>.|TRBJ1-1|TRBV29-1|.
TGCAGCGGGGCTTACATGAACACTGAAGCTTTCTTT
CSGAYMNTEAFF
>TRBD2|TRBJ2-1|TRBV20-1|.
TGCAGTGCTAGAAAGGGAACTAGCGGATACAATGAGCAGTTCTTC
CSARKGTSGYNEQFF
>TRBD1|TRBJ2-2|TRBV12-3/TRBV12-4|few
TGTGCCAGCAGTGCTAAGGGGGCGGGTGATGTCACCGGGGAGCTGTTTTTT
CASSAKGAGDVTGELFF
>TRBD2|TRBJ2-7|TRBV4-1|few
TGCGCCAGCAGCCAACCCCGGGAGGGTAGATACGAGCAGTACTTC
CASSQPREGRYEQYF
>.|TRBJ2-3|TRBV5-1|.
TGCGCCAGCAGCTTGTTTACGGCGGGAAAAGATACGCAGTATTTT
CASSLFTAGKDTQYF
>TRBD2|TRBJ2-3|TRBV9|.
TGTGCCAGCAGCTCTCAACTAGCGGGAGTTCCAGATACGCAGTATTTT
CASSSQLAGVPDTQYF
>TRBD2|TRBJ2-4|TRBV5-1|.
TGCGCCAGCAGCTTGAACGGGGCGATTACTCGACTAGCGGGAGGTGAAACCATTCAGTACTTC
CASSLNGAITRLAGGETIQYF
>.|TRBJ2-7|TRBV20-1|few
TGCAGTTACCAACGCGGGTACTCCTACGAGCAGTACTTC
CSYQRGYSYEQYF
>.|TRBJ2-1|TRBV2|.
TGTGCCGGCAGTGATAGGGGGGAGCAGTTCTTC
CAGSDRGEQFF
>TRBD1|TRBJ2-7|TRBV20-1|.
TGCAGTGCTTCACAGACAGGGTCCCAGGAGCAGTACTTC
CSASQTGSQEQYF
>TRBD1|TRBJ2-5|TRBV27|.
TGTGCCAGCAGTTTCTTCGGGACAGATAATCCCGGGGAGACCCAGTACTTC
CASSFFGTDNPGETQYF
>.|TRBJ1-5|TRBV28|.
TGTGCCAGCAGTTTAAGGGACACCAGCAATCAGCCCCAGCATTTT
CASSLRDTSNQPQHF
>.|TRBJ2-7|TRBV10-3|few
TGTGCCATCAGTGGTGCCGGATCCTCCTACGAGCAGTACTTC
CAISGAGSSYEQYF
>.|TRBJ2-7|TRBV18|.
TGTGCCAGCTCAGAGGGTTTCTACGAGCAGTACTTC
CASSEGFYEQYF
>TRBD1|TRBJ2-2|TRBV12-3/TRBV12-4|few
TGTGCTAGCAGCTGGACAGGGGAAAGGACCGGGGAGCTGTTTTTT
CASSWTGERTGELFF
>.|TRBJ2-5|TRBV4-1|.
TGCGCCAGCAGACCCGGGACGGAATCACAAGAGACCCAGTACTTC
CASRPGTESQETQYF
>.|TRBJ2-5|TRBV20-1|few
TGCAGTGCTAGTCGAGGAGCGAGCGAAGAGACCCAGTACTTC
CSASRGASEETQYF
>.|TRBJ2-4|TRBV3-1|many
TGTGCCAGCAGCCACACGGGGAGGGCCAAAAACATTCAGTACTTC
CASSHTGRAKNIQYF
>.|TRBJ2-7|TRBV6-2/TRBV6-3|few
TGTGCCAGCAGTTACGAGAGCTCCTACGAGCAGTACTTC
CASSYESSYEQYF
>TRBD1|TRBJ2-3|TRBV4-3|many
TGCGCCAGCAGCCCGACAGGGGGGCCCACAGATACGCAGTATTTT
CASSPTGGPTDTQYF
>TRBD1|TRBJ2-3|TRBV14|.
TGTGCCAGCAGCAAGGGACAGGGAAAAGCCGATACGCAGTATTTT
CASSKGQGKADTQYF
>.|TRBJ2-1|TRBV2|few
TGTGCCAGCAGTGCCTCCGGCTCCTACAATGAGCAGTTCTTC
CASSASGSYNEQFF
>.|TRBJ2-3|TRBV7-9|.
TGTGCCAGCAGGGCCCGGGCTAGCACTTTGGATACGCAGTATTTT
CASRARASTLDTQYF
>.|TRBJ2-7|TRBV2|.
TGTGCCATTAAGTTGAAGGAGTCTGACTTGTGGTACTTC
CAIKLKESDLWYF
>TRBD2|TRBJ2-7|TRBV20-1|few
TGCAGTGCCGGGGGGGTAGTCTACTACGAGCAGTACTTC
CSAGGVVYYEQYF
>.|TRBJ1-1|TRBV2|.
TGTGCCAGCATCCGAGGGAGGGGGAACACTGAAGCTTTCTTT
CASIRGRGNTEAFF
>.|TRBJ2-1|TRBV27|many
TGTGCCAGCGGGAAGATTAGGGCCACTGAGCAGTTCTTC
CASGKIRATEQFF
>TRBD2|TRBJ2-3|TRBV15|.
TGTGCCGTAAGCACAGCGGGAGTGGTAACAGATACGCAGTATTTT
CAVSTAGVVTDTQYF
>.|TRBJ2-7|TRBV15|.
TGTGCCACCAGCAGAGATTTGGCGGTAAGAACCTACGAGCAGTACTTC
CATSRDLAVRTYEQYF
>TRBD2|TRBJ2-5|TRBV12-3/TRBV12-4|.
TGTGCCAGCAGTAAGCTAGCGGGAGGGCCTAGGGAGACCCAGTACTTC
CASSKLAGGPRETQYF
>.|TRBJ2-5|TRBV27|.
TGTGCCAGCAGTCATGCAGGCCCGGTAGAGACCCAGTACTTC
CASSHAGPVETQYF
>TRBD2|TRBJ2-7|TRBV28|once
TGTGCCAGCAGTTTATCTAGCGGGAGATTCTACGAGCAGTACTTC
CASSLSSGRFYEQYF
>.|TRBJ2-7|TRBV4-1|.
TGCGCCAGCAGCCCAAATACAGGGAGCTCCTACGAGCAGTACTTC
CASSPNTGSSYEQYF
>TRBD1|TRBJ1-5|TRBV28|.
TGTGCCAGCAGTTCGGGGGACAGGGAAAACCAGCCCCAGCATTTT
CASSSGDRENQPQHF
>TRBD2|TRBJ2-5|TRBV4-3|few
TGCGCCAGCAGCCAAGGAAATCCGGGACTACAAAAAGAGACCCAGTACTTC
CASSQGNPGLQKETQYF
>.|TRBJ2-7|TRBV29-1|few
TGCAGCGTTCAAGCCCCGGCGGGACAGAGGGTATACGAGCAGTACTTC
CSVQAPAGQRVYEQYF
>.|TRBJ2-3|TRBV6-6|.
TGTGCCAGCAGTTACCACAGCGCCTTACTGTCCACAGATACGCAGTATTTT
CASSYHSALLSTDTQYF
>.|TRBJ2-3|TRBV9|few
TGTGCCAGCAGCCGGACTAAATTCACAGATACGCAGTATTTT
CASSRTKFTDTQYF
>TRBD2|TRBJ2-7|TRBV12-3/TRBV12-4|.
TGTGCCAGCAGTCCGTGGACTAGCGGGAGTTCCTACGAGCAGTACTTC
CASSPWTSGSSYEQYF
>.|TRBJ2-3|TRBV28|.
TGTGCCAGCAGTCCCACGAGGATCGGTACGCAGTATTTT
CASSPTRIGTQYF
>.|TRBJ2-7|TRBV5-1|.
TGCGCCAGCAGCTGGGGACCGCCATCCTACGAGCAGTACTTC
CASSWGPPSYEQYF
>.|TRBJ1-4|TRBV6-6|.
TGTGCCAGCAGTTACTCGAGGGGACTTAATGAAAAACTGTTTTTT
CASSYSRGLNEKLFF
>TRBD2|TRBJ2-1|TRBV7-3|.
TGTGCCAGCAGCTCCGCGGGAGGAGTCAACAATGAGCAGTTCTTC
CASSSAGGVNNEQFF
>TRBD2|TRBJ2-7|TRBV6-6|.
TGTGCCAGCACTATAGCGGGAGCAGGGGAGCAGTACTTC
CASTIAGAGEQYF
>TRBD1|TRBJ2-2|TRBV28|.
TGTGCCAGCAGTGGACAGGGGTTCCCCGGGGAGCTGTTTTTT
CASSGQGFPGELFF
>.|TRBJ2-7|TRBV7-2|.
TGTGCCAGCGGAGGGGTGGGCAGCTCCTACGAGCAGTACTTC
CASGGVGSSYEQYF